This T cell receptor beta chain was sequenced during a study of Graves' ophthalmopathy and Graves' hyperthyroidism. Germline V CDR1 and CDR2: SNHLY, FYNNEI. V was cut by 7 bases and J by 6 bases, with 15 bases left in between. The CDR3 length is 14 residues. Beta-chain TCR CDR3 regions were amplified from RNA transcripts. First-round RT-PCR employed HTBI primers, with a second-round multiplex PCR after it. TCRdb ran MiXCR on the multiplex PCR reads and lists one entry per CDR3 protein. The table shows hundreds of thousands of distinct CDR3 sequences, with about 21% occurring only once. This clonotype was observed at least ten times.

The TCR comes from a woman aged 18 to 35 with stable Graves' hyperthyroidism. Sample: peripheral blood. The chain links TRBV2 to TRBJ2-2; possibly TRBD1 for D (8 bases). The CDR3 protein is CASKFTGGAGELFF. Written as DNA, the CDR3 is TGTGCCAGCAAGTTCACAGGGGGGGCCGGGGAGCTGTTTTTT.